The 30 T cell receptor beta chains in this list originate from one sample, sequenced in a study of blood T cell repertoires in COVID-19. Using immunoSEQ multiplex PCR, the repertoire was profiled, and TCRdb retains in-frame clones only, with some absent. The sample has tens of thousands of clones; approximately 77% are singletons. The sequencing input was peripheral blood. Receptors originate from a man older than 75 with active or convalescent COVID-19.

CDR3 in DNA: TGTGCCAGCAGCGGCGACAGGGTCACTGAAGCTTTCTTT. Its translation: CASSGDRVTEAFF. The gene calls are TRBV6-5 and TRBJ1-1, with 7 nucleotides matching TRBD1. CDR1 MNHEY and CDR2 SVGAGI come from the germline V gene. The trim removed 6 bases at V and 4 bases at J, leaving 5 bases unmatched. The CDR3 contains 13 residues.

The chain joins TRBV5-1 to TRBJ2-3; D might be TRBD1 (6 bases). V lost 6 bases and J lost 4, with 21 bases in between. The CDR3 has 16 amino acids. Germline V gene data show CDR1 as SGHRS and CDR2 as YFSETQ. The CDR3 nucleotides are TGCGCCAGCACCCCAGGGGCGGCAGGGGCCGCAGATACGCAGTATTTT. Translating gives CASTPGAAGAADTQYF. Variable domain in full (rest from reference TRBV5-1 and TRBJ2-3): KAGVTQTPRYLIKTRGQQVTLSCSPISGHRSVSWYQQTPGQGLQFLFEYFSETQRNKGNFPGRFSGRQFSNSRSEMNVSTLELGDSALYLCASTPGAAGAADTQYFGPGTRLTVL.

The chain couples TRBV18 to TRBJ1-2; weak D call: TRBD1 (6 bases). Trimming removed 2 bases from V and 0 bases from J, with 13 bases in between. CDR1 and CDR2 from the germline V gene are KGHSH and LQKENI. The CDR3 spans 16 residues. The CDR3 protein is CASSPTSGTTNYGYTF. In DNA form, the CDR3 reads TGTGCCAGCTCACCAACAAGCGGGACAACTAACTATGGCTACACCTTC.

This clone was counted only a few times. V is TRBV5-1 and J is TRBJ2-1, with D tentatively TRBD2 (7 bases). CDR1 and CDR2 from the germline V gene are SGHRS and YFSETQ. V dropped 0 bases and J dropped 5 bases, with 15 bases sitting between them. This CDR3 has 16 amino acids. In nucleotides, the CDR3 is TGCGCCAGCAGCTTGGGCTGGGGGGGCTCTGACAATGAGCAGTTCTTC. Translated: CASSLGWGGSDNEQFF.

The gene calls are TRBV6-5 and TRBJ2-3; 7 bases fit TRBD2. Germline V lookup: CDR1 MNHEY, CDR2 SVGAGI. The length of the CDR3 is 13 residues. The V gene end was trimmed by 7 bases and the J gene end by 2 bases; junction bases not matched to a gene: 3. CDR3 protein: CASITSDTDTQYF. Here the CDR3 DNA reads TGTGCCAGCATAACTAGCGACACAGATACGCAGTATTTT.

V and J are TRBV7-2 and TRBJ1-1; 7 bases match TRBD1. The CDR3 sequence is 14 residues long. CDR1 is SGHTA and CDR2 is FQGNSA in the germline V gene. V lost 4 bases and J lost 5; bases outside the gene matches: 7. CDR3 sequence reads: CASSYRQGSTEAFF. For the CDR3, the DNA is TGTGCCAGCAGCTATAGACAGGGATCTACTGAAGCTTTCTTT.

The rearrangement joins TRBV15 to TRBJ1-1, with a possible D match to TRBD1 (6 bases). The CDR3 has 16 amino acids. Trimming removed 2 bases at V and 6 bases at J, with 19 bases between. Germline CDR1 LNHNV, CDR2 YYDKDF (reference sequence). CDR3 in DNA: TGTGCCACCAGCAGATCACGGGACATCCTTTTATCTGAAGCTTTCTTT. This sequence encodes CATSRSRDILLSEAFF. The variable domain in full, with the rest retrieved from reference TRBV15 and TRBJ1-1, is DAMVIQNPRYQVTQFGKPVTLSCSQTLNHNVMYWYQQKSSQAPKLLFHYYDKDFNNEADTPDNFQSRRPNTSFCFLDIRSPGLGDTAMYLCATSRSRDILLSEAFFGQGTRLTVV.

V and J are TRBV5-1 and TRBJ2-3; TRBD1 agrees at 11 bases. CDR3 length: 13 residues. The germline V gene encodes CDR1 SGHRS and CDR2 YFSETQ. V lost 4 bases and J lost 5; bases outside the gene matches: 0. The CDR3 protein is CASSGTGGDTQYF. The DNA of the CDR3 is TGCGCCAGCAGCGGGACAGGGGGAGATACGCAGTATTTT.

The J gene is TRBJ2-7, the V gene TRBV27; 11 nucleotides align to TRBD2. Per germline, CDR1 MNHEY and CDR2 SMNVEV (reference sequence). CDR3 length: 14 amino acids. With V trimmed by 5 bases and J by 6 bases, 6 bases remained unmatched. The CDR3 DNA sequence: TGTGCCAGCAGTCCCCTAGCGGGAGGTGTCGAGCAGTACTTC. Protein: CASSPLAGGVEQYF.

CDR3 sequence reads: CASSIRDRKDSNQPQHF. CDR3 DNA: TGTGCCAGTAGTATTCGGGACAGAAAAGATAGCAATCAGCCCCAGCATTTT. This chain uses TRBV19 with TRBJ1-5, with 7 nucleotides matching TRBD1. This CDR3 is built from 17 residues. V lost 3 bases, J lost 0 bases, and 8 bases stayed unmatched. The germline V gene encodes CDR1 LNHDA and CDR2 SQIVND (reference sequence).

The rearrangement links TRBV19 to TRBJ2-4; D is possibly TRBD1 (5 bases). Germline V gene data show CDR1 as LNHDA and CDR2 as SQIVND (reference sequence). There are 16 residues in the CDR3. V lost 3 bases to trimming and J lost 0 bases, with 12 bases between them. CDR3 residues: CASSIRPGLAKNIQYF. The DNA of the CDR3 is TGTGCCAGTAGTATTCGGCCAGGGCTAGCCAAAAACATTCAGTACTTC.

Written as DNA, the CDR3 is TGTGCCAGCTCACCCAGGCCGCCCGCCGTCTCTGGTGGGGCCAACGTCCTGACTTTC. Its translation: CASSPRPPAVSGGANVLTF. This chain uses TRBV18 with TRBJ2-6, with no clear D. CDR1 and CDR2 (germline): KGHSH, LQKENI. The CDR3 totals 19 residues. Trimming removed 3 bases from V and 3 bases from J, with 21 bases in between.

The rearrangement links TRBV5-4 to TRBJ2-5; tentative D call: TRBD1 (6 bases). This CDR3 is 14 amino acids long. Germline-derived CDR1 and CDR2 are SGHNT and YYREEE (reference sequence). Deletions cut 1 base from V and 5 bases from J, with 12 bases between. This chain's CDR3 is CASSLISGAETQYF. In nucleotides, the CDR3 is TGTGCCAGCAGCTTGATTTCAGGGGCCGAGACCCAGTACTTC.

The rearrangement links TRBV28 to TRBJ1-2, with D possibly TRBD1 on 5 matching bases. The CDR3 length is 14 residues. V lost 5 bases to trimming and J lost 7 bases, with 17 bases between them. Germline V gene lookup returns CDR1 MDHEN and CDR2 SYDVKM. The CDR3 DNA reads TGTGCCAGCAGTCTGGACCCGCAGGGTATTGGCTACACCTTC. It translates to CASSLDPQGIGYTF.

The V call is TRBV27, the J call TRBJ2-1, with D maybe TRBD2 (5 bases). CDR3 length equals 12 residues. The germline gives CDR1 MNHEY, CDR2 SMNVEV (reference sequence). V gave up 6 bases and J gave up 6 bases, with 9 bases separating them. The CDR3 is CASSAGVNEQFF. Written as DNA, the CDR3 is TGTGCCAGCAGCGCGGGTGTCAATGAGCAGTTCTTC.

The V gene is TRBV6-5, the J gene TRBJ2-5; 10 positions match TRBD2. This CDR3 has 15 amino acids. Germline V lookup: CDR1 MNHEY, CDR2 SVGAGI. The V segment lost 4 bases and the J segment 5 bases; nucleotides outside the gene matches: 7. In nucleotides, the CDR3 is TGTGCCAGCAGTTCCCCTAGCGGGAGTTGGGAGACCCAGTACTTC. Its translation: CASSSPSGSWETQYF.

The V and J genes are TRBV7-2 and TRBJ2-5; TRBD1 matches 9 bases. CDR1 SGHTA and CDR2 FQGNSA come from the germline V gene. This CDR3 contains 15 residues. V was clipped by 5 bases and J by 5 bases; unmatched bases: 9. CDR3: CASSNFGTGSETQYF. The CDR3 DNA reads as TGTGCCAGCAGCAATTTCGGGACAGGGTCCGAGACCCAGTACTTC.

This clone came up a few times. The genes are TRBV2 and TRBJ1-2; TRBD1 might be the D (6 bases). Germline CDR1 and CDR2: SNHLY and FYNNEI. This CDR3 is built from 13 residues. The V end lost 6 bases, the J end lost 3 bases, and 11 bases lay between the germline ends. The CDR3 here is CASRWGQYYGYTF. Here the CDR3 DNA reads TGTGCCAGCAGATGGGGACAATACTATGGCTACACCTTC.

The chain joins TRBV18 to TRBJ1-4; tentatively, D is TRBD1 (6 bases). Between the trimmed V and J ends, which lost 3 bases and 0 bases, there was a span of 14 bases. Germline V CDR1 and CDR2: KGHSH, LQKENI. This CDR3 spans 17 amino acids. The CDR3 DNA sequence: TGTGCCAGCTCACCGGCGGGTAGGGGGACAACTAATGAAAAACTGTTTTTT. Protein product: CASSPAGRGTTNEKLFF.

This chain links TRBV6-5 with TRBJ1-1; tentative D call: TRBD1 (5 bases). The length of the CDR3 is 15 residues. The V and J ends lost 2 bases and 3 bases respectively, with 13 bases between them. The germline V gene has CDR1 MNHEY and CDR2 SVGAGI. The CDR3 reads CASSYIQGSHTEAFF. The DNA of the CDR3 is TGTGCCAGCAGTTACATTCAGGGAAGTCACACTGAAGCTTTCTTT.

This chain uses TRBV5-6 with TRBJ1-2; D possibly corresponds to TRBD1 (5 bases). The CDR3 sequence is 15 residues long. V lost 0 bases, J lost 1 base, and 10 bases lay in between. CDR1 is SGHDT, CDR2 YYEEEE, per germline. CDR3 in DNA: TGTGCCAGCAGCTTGGAACCCAGGGTTAACTATGGCTACACCTTC. Translated, it gives CASSLEPRVNYGYTF.

The rearrangement joins TRBV7-8 to TRBJ2-3; TRBD2 might be the D (6 bases). The germline V gene encodes CDR1 SGHVS and CDR2 FQNEAQ. The CDR3 runs to 13 residues. Trimming removed 5 bases from V and 5 bases from J, with 11 bases in between. CDR3 coding DNA: TGTGCCAGCAGCACGGGAGTACGAGATACGCAGTATTTT. It translates to CASSTGVRDTQYF. Full variable domain (rest looked up from reference TRBV7-8 and TRBJ2-3): GAGVSQSPRYKVAKRGQDVALRCDPISGHVSLFWYQQALGQGPEFLTYFQNEAQLDKSGLPSDRFFAERPEGSVSTLKIQRTQQEDSAVYLCASSTGVRDTQYFGPGTRLTVL.

In this sample, this clone turned up once. The chain has TRBV29-1 and TRBJ2-6, with D possibly being TRBD1 (6 bases). CDR1 and CDR2 (germline): SQVTM, ANQGSEA. The CDR3 has 16 residues. V was shortened by 6 bases and J by 0 bases, with 15 bases between the two germline ends. This CDR3 is CSVHRDTDSGANVLTF. The CDR3 DNA is TGCAGCGTGCACCGGGACACTGACTCTGGGGCCAACGTCCTGACTTTC.

The chain's CDR3 is CASSWTSGYEQYF. The CDR3, as DNA: TGTGCCAGCAGCTGGACTAGCGGCTACGAGCAGTACTTC. The V and J genes are TRBV11-3 and TRBJ2-7; 10 positions agree with TRBD2. The CDR3 sequence is 13 residues long. The germline V gene encodes CDR1 SGHNT and CDR2 YENEEA. After removal of 4 bases from V and 3 bases from J, the junction contained 0 bases not matched to a gene.

The gene calls are TRBV5-6 and TRBJ2-2, with D tentatively TRBD2 (5 bases). V was trimmed by 2 bases and J by 7 bases, leaving 15 bases between them. Germline V gene lookup returns CDR1 SGHDT and CDR2 YYEEEE. This CDR3 is built from 15 residues. The CDR3 here is CASSFWGEGVGELFF. The CDR3 DNA is TGTGCCAGCAGCTTTTGGGGAGAAGGTGTCGGGGAGCTGTTTTTT.

This sequence joins TRBV6-5 and TRBJ1-1, with a weak D call TRBD1 (6 bases). V was trimmed by 6 bases and J by 5 bases, leaving 10 bases between them. Germline CDR1 MNHEY, CDR2 SVGAGI. The CDR3 is 12 amino acids. The CDR3 region has the DNA TGTGCCAGCAGAAATACAGGGACTGAAGCTTTCTTT. This gives the protein CASRNTGTEAFF.

V and J are TRBV12-3 or TRBV12-4 and TRBJ1-2; possible D gene TRBD1, 6 bases. V lost 5 bases and J 7 bases, leaving 11 bases between the germline ends. The CDR3 has 12 residues. The CDR3 DNA follows: TGTGCCAGCAGTATTGGGGGCGGTGGCTACACCTTC. Residues: CASSIGGGGYTF.

The chain is built from TRBV5-1 and TRBJ1-2, with 11 bases aligning to TRBD1. The V gene end was trimmed by 4 bases and the J gene end by 7 bases; junction bases not matched to a gene: 9. The CDR3 covers 15 residues. Per germline, CDR1 SGHRS and CDR2 YFSETQ. The CDR3 sequence: CASSAGQGEAIGYTF. The CDR3 DNA reads as TGCGCCAGCAGCGCGGGACAGGGGGAGGCCATTGGCTACACCTTC.

This clone was seen more than once but under ten times. The rearrangement uses TRBV7-8 and TRBJ1-1; perhaps TRBD1 as D (5 bases). The germline V gene has CDR1 SGHVS and CDR2 FQNEAQ. Trimming cost V 0 bases and J 0 bases, with 20 bases left between them. The CDR3 is 19 amino acids. DNA of the CDR3: TGTGCCAGCAGCTTAGCTCGGAGCAGGGCAAGGGAAGTGAACACTGAAGCTTTCTTT. It is translated as CASSLARSRAREVNTEAFF.

In DNA form, the CDR3 reads TGCGCCAGCAGCCTCTTAAGCGGGGGCACAGATACGCAGTATTTT. Its translation is CASSLLSGGTDTQYF. The J gene is TRBJ2-3, the V gene TRBV4-3, with 7 bases lining up with TRBD2. The CDR3 contains 15 residues. V dropped 4 bases and J dropped 1; count of bases not matched to a gene: 5. Germline CDR1 reads LGHNA; CDR2 reads YSLEER.